The T cell receptor (beta chain) described here comes from a study of cytomegalovirus exposure and HLA in healthy donors. CDR1 ENHRY and CDR2 SYGVKD come from the germline V gene. V trimming: 3 bases; J trimming: 5 bases; junction bases outside the gene matches: 5. The CDR3 sequence is 16 residues long. Researchers ran the PCR with 60 Vbeta and 13 Jbeta primers. The repertoire was sequenced with immunoSEQ multiplex PCR; TCRdb's copy has only in-frame clones and lacks some. The data contain approximately 92,000 clones, around four fifths of them singletons. The V gene is TRBV10-3, the J gene TRBJ2-1; 12 nucleotides agree with TRBD2. The sample comprised PBMCs. The TCR was taken from a man aged 50 or older in good health and CMV-seropositive. CDR3 nucleotides: TGTGCCATCAGTGAAACCCTAGCGGGGGGGAACAATGAGCAGTTCTTC. Its protein product is CAISETLAGGNNEQFF.